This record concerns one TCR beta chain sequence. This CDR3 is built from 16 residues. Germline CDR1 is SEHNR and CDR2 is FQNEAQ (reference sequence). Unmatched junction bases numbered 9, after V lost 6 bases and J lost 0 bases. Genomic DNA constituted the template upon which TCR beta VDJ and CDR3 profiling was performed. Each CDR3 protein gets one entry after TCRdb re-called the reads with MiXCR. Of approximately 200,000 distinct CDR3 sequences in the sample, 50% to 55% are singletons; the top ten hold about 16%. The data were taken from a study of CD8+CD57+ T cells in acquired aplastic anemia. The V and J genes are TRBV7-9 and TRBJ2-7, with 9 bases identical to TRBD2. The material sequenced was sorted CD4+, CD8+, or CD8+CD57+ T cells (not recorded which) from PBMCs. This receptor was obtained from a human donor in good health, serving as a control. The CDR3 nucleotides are TGTGCCAGCAGTTCCGCGAGCGGGAGGAACTCCTACGAGCAGTACTTC. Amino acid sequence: CASSSASGRNSYEQYF.